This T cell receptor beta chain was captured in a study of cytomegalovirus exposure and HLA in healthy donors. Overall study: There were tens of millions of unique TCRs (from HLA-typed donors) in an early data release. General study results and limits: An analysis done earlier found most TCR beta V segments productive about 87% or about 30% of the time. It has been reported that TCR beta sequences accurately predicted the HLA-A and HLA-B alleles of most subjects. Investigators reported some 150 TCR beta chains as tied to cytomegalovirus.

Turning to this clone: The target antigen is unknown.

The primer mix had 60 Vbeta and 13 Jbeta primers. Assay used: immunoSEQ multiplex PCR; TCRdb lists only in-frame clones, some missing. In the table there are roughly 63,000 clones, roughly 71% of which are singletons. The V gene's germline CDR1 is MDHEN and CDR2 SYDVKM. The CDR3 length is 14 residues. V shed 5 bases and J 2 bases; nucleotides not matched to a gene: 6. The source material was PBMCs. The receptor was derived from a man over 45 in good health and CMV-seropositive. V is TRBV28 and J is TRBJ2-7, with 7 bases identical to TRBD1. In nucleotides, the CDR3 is TGTGCCAGCAGTCGATTACAGGGGACCTACGAGCAGTACTTC. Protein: CASSRLQGTYEQYF.